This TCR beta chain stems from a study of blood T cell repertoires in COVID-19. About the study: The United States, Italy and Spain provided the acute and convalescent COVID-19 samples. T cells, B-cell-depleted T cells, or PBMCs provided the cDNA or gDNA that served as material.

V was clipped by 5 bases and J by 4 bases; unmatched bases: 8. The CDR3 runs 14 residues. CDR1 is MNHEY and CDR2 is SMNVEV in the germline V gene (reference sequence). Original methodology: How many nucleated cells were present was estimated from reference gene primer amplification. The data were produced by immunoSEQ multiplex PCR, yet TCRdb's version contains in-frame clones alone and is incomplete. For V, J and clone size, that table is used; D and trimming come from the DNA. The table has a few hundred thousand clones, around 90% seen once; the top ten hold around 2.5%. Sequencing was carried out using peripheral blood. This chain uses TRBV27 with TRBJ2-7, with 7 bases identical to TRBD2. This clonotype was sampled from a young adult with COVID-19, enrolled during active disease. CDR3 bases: TGTGCCAGCAGTCCGGCGCTAGCGGCTTACGAGCAGTACTTC. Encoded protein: CASSPALAAYEQYF.